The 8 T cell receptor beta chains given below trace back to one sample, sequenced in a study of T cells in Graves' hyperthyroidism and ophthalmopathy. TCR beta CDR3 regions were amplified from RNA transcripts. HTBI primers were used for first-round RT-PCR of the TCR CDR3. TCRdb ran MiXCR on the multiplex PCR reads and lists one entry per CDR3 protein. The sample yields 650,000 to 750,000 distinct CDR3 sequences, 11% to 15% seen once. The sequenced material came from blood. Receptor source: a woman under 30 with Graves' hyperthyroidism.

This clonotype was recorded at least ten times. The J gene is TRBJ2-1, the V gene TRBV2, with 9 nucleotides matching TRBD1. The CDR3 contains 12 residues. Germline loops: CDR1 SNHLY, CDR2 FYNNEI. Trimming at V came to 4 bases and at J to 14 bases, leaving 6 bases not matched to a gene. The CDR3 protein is CASSGADRGKFF. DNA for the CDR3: TGTGCCAGCAGTGGGGCGGACAGGGGAAAGTTCTTC. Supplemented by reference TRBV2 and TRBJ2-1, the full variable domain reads EPEVTQTPSHQVTQMGQEVILRCVPISNHLYFYWYRQILGQKVEFLVSFYNNEISEKSEIFDDQFSVERPDGSNFTLKIRSTKLEDSAMYFCASSGADRGKFFGPGTRLTVL.

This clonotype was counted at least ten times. The CDR3 spells CASSLTAPNEKLFF. DNA for the CDR3: TGTGCCAGCAGCTTGACAGCGCCTAATGAAAAACTGTTTTTT. The rearrangement uses TRBV7-2 and TRBJ1-4, with D perhaps matching TRBD1 (5 bases). Per germline, CDR1 SGHTA and CDR2 FQGNSA. The CDR3 contains 14 residues. The germline V and J ends were trimmed by 3 bases and 3 bases, with 8 bases remaining between them.

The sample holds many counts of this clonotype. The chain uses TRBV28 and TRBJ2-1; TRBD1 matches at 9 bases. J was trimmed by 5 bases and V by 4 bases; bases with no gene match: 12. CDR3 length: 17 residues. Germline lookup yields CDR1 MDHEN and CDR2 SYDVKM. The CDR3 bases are TGTGCCAGCAGTTCACTTTTGACGGGACAGGGAAACAATGAGCAGTTCTTC. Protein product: CASSSLLTGQGNNEQFF. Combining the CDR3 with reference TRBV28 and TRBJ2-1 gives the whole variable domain DVKVTQSSRYLVKRTGEKVFLECVQDMDHENMFWYRQDPGLGLRLIYFSYDVKMKEKGDIPEGYSVSREKKERFSLILESASTNQTSMYLCASSSLLTGQGNNEQFFGPGTRLTVL.

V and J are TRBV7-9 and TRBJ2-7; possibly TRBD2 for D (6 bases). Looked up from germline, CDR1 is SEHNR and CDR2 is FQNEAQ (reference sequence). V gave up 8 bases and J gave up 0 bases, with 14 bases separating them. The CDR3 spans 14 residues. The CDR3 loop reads CASSSGLNSYEQYF. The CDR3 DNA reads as TGTGCCAGCTCCTCGGGACTCAACTCCTACGAGCAGTACTTC.

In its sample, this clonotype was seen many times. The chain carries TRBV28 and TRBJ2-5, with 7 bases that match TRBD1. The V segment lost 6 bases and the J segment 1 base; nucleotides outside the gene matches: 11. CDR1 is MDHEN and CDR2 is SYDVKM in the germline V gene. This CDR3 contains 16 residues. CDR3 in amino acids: CASSQKQGKSQETQYF. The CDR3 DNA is TGTGCCAGCAGCCAGAAACAGGGGAAGTCCCAAGAGACCCAGTACTTC.

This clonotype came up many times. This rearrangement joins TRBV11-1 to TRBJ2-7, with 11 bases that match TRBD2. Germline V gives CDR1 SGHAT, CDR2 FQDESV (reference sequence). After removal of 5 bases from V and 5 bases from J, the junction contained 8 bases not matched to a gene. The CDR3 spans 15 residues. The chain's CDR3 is CASSATSGRSHEQYF. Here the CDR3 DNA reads TGTGCCAGCAGCGCCACTAGCGGGAGATCCCACGAGCAGTACTTC.

In DNA, the CDR3 is TGTGCCAGCAGTGCCTATGACTCCCGACAGGGGAACACTGAAGCTTTCTTT. Protein product: CASSAYDSRQGNTEAFF. This rearrangement joins TRBV25-1 to TRBJ1-1, with 7 bases fitting TRBD1. Trimming took 4 bases from V and 1 from J; bases not matched to a gene: 12. Germline V CDR1 and CDR2: MGHDK, SYGVNS. The CDR3 contains 17 residues.

The CDR3 bases are TGTGCCAGCAGCGGTCATTCGGAGACCCAGTACTTC. Its protein is CASSGHSETQYF. The chain has TRBV9 and TRBJ2-5; D remains unclear. Germline CDR1 and CDR2: SGDLS and YYNGEE. V lost 3 bases to trimming and J lost 5 bases, with 8 bases between them. This CDR3 has 12 amino acids.